The clone carrying this T cell receptor (beta chain) was found once. The sample is drawn from a study of blood T cell repertoires in COVID-19. Study at large: Sites in the United States, Italy and Spain provided acute and convalescent COVID-19 samples. From T cells, B-cell-depleted T cells, or PBMCs came the material, which was cDNA or gDNA.

The ends were cut back, 1 base at V and 1 base at J, with 6 bases in the middle. The length of the CDR3 is 13 residues. Germline V CDR1 and CDR2: SGHKS, YYEKEE (reference sequence). Original data processing: Quantification of nucleated cells was approximated via reference gene primer amplification. Repertoires were generated with immunoSEQ multiplex PCR, while TCRdb's copy carries only in-frame clones and drops some. The V and J calls and the clone size are those of that table, but D and trimming were determined from the DNA. The table records some 100,000 clones, around 85% of them present only once.

The receptor was isolated from a man aged 60 to 69 with acute or convalescent COVID-19. The material sequenced was peripheral blood. The chain has TRBV5-5 and TRBJ2-7; no reliable D call. The CDR3 is CASSLHGSYEQYF. As DNA, the CDR3 is TGTGCCAGCAGCTTGCACGGGTCCTACGAGCAGTACTTC.